Shown below are 8 T cell receptor beta chains from a single sample sequenced in a study of T cell responses to AZD1222 COVID-19 vaccine. Repertoires were generated with immunoSEQ multiplex PCR, while TCRdb's copy carries only in-frame clones and drops some. The sample lists about 100,000 clones, roughly 87% occurring once. Sequenced here: peripheral blood, sampled on day 0 of MenACWY control vaccination. These receptors were obtained from an adult in good health.

The chain carries TRBV12-3 or TRBV12-4 and TRBJ2-1; 9 bases agree with TRBD1. After removal of 6 bases from V and 9 bases from J, the junction contained 6 bases not matched to a gene. The CDR3 sequence is 13 residues long. The CDR3 sequence is CASRDQTGGEQFF. The CDR3, as DNA: TGTGCCAGCAGAGACCAGACAGGGGGTGAGCAGTTCTTC.

The genes are TRBV5-1 and TRBJ1-3; D gene uncertain. Between the trimmed V and J ends, which lost 8 bases and 1 base, there was a span of 10 bases. The CDR3 is 13 residues long. Germline values: CDR1 SGHRS, CDR2 YFSETQ. The CDR3 DNA is TGCGCCAGTAAATCTGGGTCTGGAAACACCATATATTTT. This sequence encodes CASKSGSGNTIYF.

The genes are TRBV4-1 and TRBJ2-7; TRBD2 aligns across 7 bases. Germline V gene sequence: CDR1 MGHRA, CDR2 YSYEKL. Trimming removed 1 base from V and 0 bases from J; junction bases left unmatched: 6. The CDR3 has 16 residues. CDR3 region: CASSQAGGRSSYEQYF. The CDR3 region has the DNA TGCGCCAGCAGCCAAGCGGGGGGACGTAGCTCCTACGAGCAGTACTTC.

The rearrangement joins TRBV9 to TRBJ2-1, with D perhaps TRBD1 or TRBD2 (5 bases each). Germline-derived CDR1 and CDR2 are SGDLS and YYNGEE. CDR3 length equals 16 residues. With 2 bases removed from V and 1 base from J, the gap between germline ends came to 13 bases. CDR3 DNA sequence: TGTGCCAGCAGCGTGGTTGGGGGAAGATCCTACAATGAGCAGTTCTTC. The encoded protein is CASSVVGGRSYNEQFF.

V gene TRBV28 combines with J gene TRBJ1-2; TRBD1 matches at 8 bases. CDR1 and CDR2 from the germline V gene are MDHEN and SYDVKM. V shed 7 bases and J 5 bases; nucleotides not matched to a gene: 6. The CDR3 covers 13 residues. The CDR3 sequence is CASNPGGFYGYTF. The CDR3, as DNA: TGTGCCAGCAACCCAGGGGGCTTTTATGGCTACACCTTC.

The chain is built from TRBV7-2 and TRBJ2-1; a possible D gene is TRBD1 (7 bases). The CDR3 has 19 residues. The ends were cut back, 0 bases at V and 3 bases at J, with 21 bases in the middle. CDR1 is SGHTA, CDR2 FQGNSA, per germline. The CDR3 DNA reads as TGTGCCAGCAGCTTAGCACAGGGGCGAATGACTAGTAACTACAATGAGCAGTTCTTC. Protein: CASSLAQGRMTSNYNEQFF.

J is TRBJ1-1 and V is TRBV7-2; D is undetermined. Germline CDR1 is SGHTA and CDR2 is FQGNSA. The CDR3 loop spans 11 amino acids. Trimming took off 3 bases at V and 8 bases at J, with 7 bases between the two ends. The CDR3 DNA reads TGTGCCAGCAGCTTGAGTAGAGAAGCTTTCTTT. Residues: CASSLSREAFF.

The CDR3 spells CASSIWRGNTEAFF. The CDR3 DNA follows: TGTGCCAGCAGCATTTGGCGTGGGAACACTGAAGCTTTCTTT. The J gene is TRBJ1-1, the V gene TRBV11-2; D not certain. Trimming shortened V by 5 bases and J by 1 base, and 11 bases separated the two germline ends. Germline CDR1 is SGHAT and CDR2 is FQNNGV. This CDR3 spans 14 amino acids.